This TCR beta chain appears in the sequencing data of a study of blood T cell repertoires in COVID-19. Study-level background: COVID-19 samples, acute and convalescent, were from the United States, Italy and Spain.

Repertoires were generated with immunoSEQ multiplex PCR, while TCRdb's copy carries only in-frame clones and drops some. The sample includes roughly 200,000 clones, 70% to 90% of them seen just once. CDR1 is SGHNT, CDR2 YENEEA, per germline. CDR3 length: 13 amino acids. V lost 6 bases and J lost 4, with 12 bases in between. Sample: peripheral blood. The source of this sequence is a young man with active or convalescent COVID-19. The J gene is TRBJ1-1, the V gene TRBV11-3; tentative D call: TRBD1 (5 bases). This chain's CDR3 is CASSAQVGTEAFF. The CDR3 nucleotides read TGTGCCAGCAGTGCACAGGTGGGCACTGAAGCTTTCTTT.